This is a list of T cell receptor beta chains from one sample in a study of shared clonotypes between healthy human individuals. The repertoire was sequenced with immunoSEQ multiplex PCR; TCRdb's copy has only in-frame clones and lacks some. The table lists 400,000 to 600,000 clones, approximately 95% of them singletons. Sequences were obtained from naive CD4+ T cells sorted from blood. These receptor sequences come from a woman younger than 45 in good health. Both conserved end residues are part of each CDR3. D genes are given only for firm matches. Size is omitted from some rows. Given values are once, few, many or a class for expanded clones.

j_call: TRBJ2-5
v_call: TRBV7-9
clone_size: -
d_call: TRBD2
cdr3_nt: TGTGCCAGCAGTTTGGGGTCCCTTCTAGCGGGATGGGAGACCCAGTACTTC
cdr3_aa: CASSLGSLLAGWETQYF

j_call: TRBJ1-5
v_call: TRBV10-3
clone_size: -
d_call: -
cdr3_nt: TGTGCCATCAGCATGGACGGTGGCAATCAGCCCCAGCATTTT
cdr3_aa: CAISMDGGNQPQHF

j_call: TRBJ2-1
v_call: TRBV11-2
clone_size: few
d_call: -
cdr3_nt: TGTGCCAGCAGTAGTACAGAGCGGGCGAATGAGCAGTTCTTC
cdr3_aa: CASSSTERANEQFF

j_call: TRBJ1-5
v_call: TRBV5-1
clone_size: -
d_call: -
cdr3_nt: TGCGCCAGCAGCTTGTACCAGAAAGGGGGCAATCAGCCCCAGCATTTT
cdr3_aa: CASSLYQKGGNQPQHF

j_call: TRBJ2-7
v_call: TRBV27
clone_size: -
d_call: -
cdr3_nt: TGTGCCAGCAGTTTTTCACTGATCGGGAGCTCCTACGAGCAGTACTTC
cdr3_aa: CASSFSLIGSSYEQYF

j_call: TRBJ2-1
v_call: TRBV28
clone_size: -
d_call: -
cdr3_nt: TGTGCCAGCAGTTTAGAAGGGCCCAGGTTCAATGAGCAGTTCTTC
cdr3_aa: CASSLEGPRFNEQFF

j_call: TRBJ2-1
v_call: TRBV9
clone_size: -
d_call: -
cdr3_nt: TGTGCCAGCAGCGTAGCGGGAGCGGGCAATGAGCAGTTCTTC
cdr3_aa: CASSVAGAGNEQFF

j_call: TRBJ2-2
v_call: TRBV6-5
clone_size: -
d_call: TRBD1
cdr3_nt: TGTGCCAGCAGGAATGACAGGGGTCACACCGGGGAGCTGTTTTTT
cdr3_aa: CASRNDRGHTGELFF

j_call: TRBJ2-7
v_call: TRBV5-1
clone_size: -
d_call: -
cdr3_nt: TGCGCCAGCAGCTTGTGGTCAGCTTCCTACGAGCAGTACTTC
cdr3_aa: CASSLWSASYEQYF

j_call: TRBJ2-7
v_call: TRBV7-9
clone_size: -
d_call: -
cdr3_nt: TGTGCCAGCAGCTGGACCCGAGGATACGAGCAGTACTTC
cdr3_aa: CASSWTRGYEQYF

j_call: TRBJ2-7
v_call: TRBV29-1
clone_size: -
d_call: TRBD2
cdr3_nt: TGCAGCGTTGCAATGGGACTAGCGGGAAGAAGCGAGCAGTACTTC
cdr3_aa: CSVAMGLAGRSEQYF

j_call: TRBJ1-1
v_call: TRBV5-1
clone_size: -
d_call: -
cdr3_nt: TGCGCCAGCAGCTTGGAGGGGTGGGGAGTCTTGGACACTGAAGCTTTCTTT
cdr3_aa: CASSLEGWGVLDTEAFF

j_call: TRBJ2-3
v_call: TRBV2
clone_size: once
d_call: TRBD1
cdr3_nt: TGTGCCAGCAGTGGACAGGGGAGGTCAGATACGCAGTATTTT
cdr3_aa: CASSGQGRSDTQYF

j_call: TRBJ2-5
v_call: TRBV6-6
clone_size: -
d_call: TRBD2
cdr3_nt: TGTGCCAGCAGTTACTCGCCTAGCGGAAAAGAGACCCAGTACTTC
cdr3_aa: CASSYSPSGKETQYF

j_call: TRBJ2-1
v_call: TRBV5-5
clone_size: -
d_call: TRBD1
cdr3_nt: TGTGCCAGCAGCTTGTGGGGCGGGACAGGGGCCGGCAATGAGCAGTTCTTC
cdr3_aa: CASSLWGGTGAGNEQFF

j_call: TRBJ1-3
v_call: TRBV7-2
clone_size: -
d_call: -
cdr3_nt: TGTGCCAGCAGCTCAACCGGACTGAGAAACACCATATATTTT
cdr3_aa: CASSSTGLRNTIYF

j_call: TRBJ2-7
v_call: TRBV19
clone_size: -
d_call: -
cdr3_nt: TGTGCCAGTAATTCTGGGTACGAGCAGTACTTC
cdr3_aa: CASNSGYEQYF

j_call: TRBJ1-5
v_call: TRBV15
clone_size: -
d_call: -
cdr3_nt: TGTGCCGCCAGCAGAGATCGACAGCCCCAGCATTTT
cdr3_aa: CAASRDRQPQHF

j_call: TRBJ2-7
v_call: TRBV2
clone_size: -
d_call: -
cdr3_nt: TGTGCCAGCAGTGACTATCTGTGGAGCGGACCCTACGAGCAGTACTTC
cdr3_aa: CASSDYLWSGPYEQYF

j_call: TRBJ2-3
v_call: TRBV7-9
clone_size: -
d_call: TRBD2
cdr3_nt: TGTGCCAGCAGCTTCGGTACTAGCGGTCACTGGGTAGATACGCAGTATTTT
cdr3_aa: CASSFGTSGHWVDTQYF

j_call: TRBJ1-1
v_call: TRBV4-1
clone_size: -
d_call: -
cdr3_nt: TGCGCCAGCAGCCAATGGGTCGTGAACACTGAAGCTTTCTTT
cdr3_aa: CASSQWVVNTEAFF

j_call: TRBJ2-7
v_call: TRBV19
clone_size: few
d_call: -
cdr3_nt: TGTGCCAGTAGTATACCGGGGGCGAACGAGCAGTACTTC
cdr3_aa: CASSIPGANEQYF

j_call: TRBJ1-4
v_call: TRBV2
clone_size: -
d_call: -
cdr3_nt: TGTGCCACACAGATACAGGGTCTAGGAGAAAAACTGTTTTTT
cdr3_aa: CATQIQGLGEKLFF

j_call: TRBJ1-1
v_call: TRBV30
clone_size: -
d_call: -
cdr3_nt: TGTGCCTGGAGTGTCAGGCGGGGGGTCACTGAAGCTTTCTTT
cdr3_aa: CAWSVRRGVTEAFF

j_call: TRBJ2-7
v_call: TRBV9
clone_size: -
d_call: TRBD2
cdr3_nt: TGTGCCAGCAGCCCTACTAGCGCCTCCTACGAGCAGTACTTC
cdr3_aa: CASSPTSASYEQYF

j_call: TRBJ2-1
v_call: TRBV14
clone_size: -
d_call: TRBD2
cdr3_nt: TGTGCCAGCAGCCAAGTCGGGAGGATCTACAATGAGCAGTTCTTC
cdr3_aa: CASSQVGRIYNEQFF

j_call: TRBJ1-1
v_call: TRBV19
clone_size: -
d_call: TRBD1
cdr3_nt: TGTGCCAGTATCCAGACAGGGGGCTTCAGCACTGAAGCTTTCTTT
cdr3_aa: CASIQTGGFSTEAFF

j_call: TRBJ1-2
v_call: TRBV7-2
clone_size: once
d_call: -
cdr3_nt: TGTGCCAGCAGCAACCGGCGGGGCTCTTTAACGGATGGCTACACCTTC
cdr3_aa: CASSNRRGSLTDGYTF

j_call: TRBJ2-1
v_call: TRBV5-1
clone_size: -
d_call: -
cdr3_nt: TGCGCCAGCAGACCGCCGATTCGACTGCACAATGAGCAGTTCTTC
cdr3_aa: CASRPPIRLHNEQFF

j_call: TRBJ1-2
v_call: TRBV6-5
clone_size: -
d_call: -
cdr3_nt: TGTGCCAGCAGTGGCCCAGGTAGCTATGGCTACACCTTC
cdr3_aa: CASSGPGSYGYTF

j_call: TRBJ2-7
v_call: TRBV7-2
clone_size: -
d_call: -
cdr3_nt: TGTGCCAGCAGCTTAGCTTTCTACGAGCAGTACTTC
cdr3_aa: CASSLAFYEQYF

j_call: TRBJ2-3
v_call: TRBV7-3
clone_size: -
d_call: -
cdr3_nt: TGTGCCAGCAGCCTTCGGGGCGGGATTGGCACAGATACGCAGTATTTT
cdr3_aa: CASSLRGGIGTDTQYF

j_call: TRBJ2-4
v_call: TRBV19
clone_size: -
d_call: -
cdr3_nt: TGTGCCAGTACCCCCGCCCTAGGCCCAGCAAACATTCAGTACTTC
cdr3_aa: CASTPALGPANIQYF

j_call: TRBJ1-5
v_call: TRBV11-2
clone_size: few
d_call: -
cdr3_nt: TGTGCCAGCAGCCTAAATAGCAATCAGCCCCAGCATTTT
cdr3_aa: CASSLNSNQPQHF

j_call: TRBJ2-2
v_call: TRBV15
clone_size: -
d_call: TRBD2
cdr3_nt: TGTGCCACCAGCAGAGACCAGCGGGGAGACACCGGGGAGCTGTTTTTT
cdr3_aa: CATSRDQRGDTGELFF

j_call: TRBJ2-1
v_call: TRBV27
clone_size: -
d_call: -
cdr3_nt: TGTGCCAGCAGTTTATCGTCGGGACCCCCGGAGCAGTTCTTC
cdr3_aa: CASSLSSGPPEQFF

j_call: TRBJ2-5
v_call: TRBV5-1
clone_size: -
d_call: -
cdr3_nt: TGCGCCAGCAGCAACCAAGAGACCCAGTACTTC
cdr3_aa: CASSNQETQYF

j_call: TRBJ2-7
v_call: TRBV2
clone_size: -
d_call: -
cdr3_nt: TGTGCCAGCAACCGGGTTAAAGGGCTCGAGCAGTACTTC
cdr3_aa: CASNRVKGLEQYF

j_call: TRBJ1-1
v_call: TRBV6-1
clone_size: -
d_call: -
cdr3_nt: TGTGCCAGCACCCCCAGGGTGAACACTGAAGCTTTCTTT
cdr3_aa: CASTPRVNTEAFF

j_call: TRBJ2-3
v_call: TRBV7-9
clone_size: -
d_call: -
cdr3_nt: TGTGCCAGCAGCTTCAGCGAATCCACAGATACGCAGTATTTT
cdr3_aa: CASSFSESTDTQYF

j_call: TRBJ2-2
v_call: TRBV7-7
clone_size: -
d_call: -
cdr3_nt: TGTGCCAGCAGCATAGGCCCGTTCAGGGATAACACCGGGGAGCTGTTTTTT
cdr3_aa: CASSIGPFRDNTGELFF

j_call: TRBJ2-7
v_call: TRBV9
clone_size: -
d_call: -
cdr3_nt: TGTGCCAGCAGCGTAGGTAGCTCGGGCTACGAGCAGTACTTC
cdr3_aa: CASSVGSSGYEQYF

j_call: TRBJ2-5
v_call: TRBV29-1
clone_size: once
d_call: -
cdr3_nt: TGCAGCGTTGCAGTTGCAGGGGCCCAGACCCAGTACTTC
cdr3_aa: CSVAVAGAQTQYF

j_call: TRBJ2-7
v_call: TRBV19
clone_size: -
d_call: TRBD1
cdr3_nt: TGTGCCAGTAGTAGCCCCGGGACAGGGGCGAACGAGCAGTACTTC
cdr3_aa: CASSSPGTGANEQYF

j_call: TRBJ1-1
v_call: TRBV4-1
clone_size: -
d_call: -
cdr3_nt: TGCGCCAGCAGCCAACTGGGGCTGCAGGGAAAAGGGAGTGGGAACACTGAAGCTTTCTTT
cdr3_aa: CASSQLGLQGKGSGNTEAFF

j_call: TRBJ2-1
v_call: TRBV5-1
clone_size: -
d_call: TRBD2
cdr3_nt: TGCGCCAGCAGCTTGACGCGAGCGGGAGGCAATGAGCAGTTCTTC
cdr3_aa: CASSLTRAGGNEQFF

j_call: TRBJ1-4
v_call: TRBV5-8
clone_size: -
d_call: -
cdr3_nt: TGTGCCAGCAGCTCCTATCGGGGGGGAGCCATTGAAAAACTGTTTTTT
cdr3_aa: CASSSYRGGAIEKLFF

j_call: TRBJ2-5
v_call: TRBV6-5
clone_size: -
d_call: TRBD2
cdr3_nt: TGTGCCAGTCGGGGACTAGCGGGAGTTAGGGAGACCCAGTACTTC
cdr3_aa: CASRGLAGVRETQYF